This T cell receptor beta chain derives from a study of regulatory T cells in long-lasting Graves disease (dated by TCRdb to the early 2020s). Background for the entire study: To count as having persistent Graves' disease, a patient had to have received antithyroid drug treatment for over 5 years with TSH receptor autoantibodies remaining persistently positive. Patients with persistent Graves' disease were compared with patients with newly diagnosed Graves' disease using TCR sequencing and RNA sequencing of peripheral blood. The study took place in China and was registered as a clinical trial. TCR sequencing covered some 13 persistent and approximately 20 newly diagnosed Graves' disease patients, around 35 samples in total. In the clinical cohort, patients with persistent Graves' disease had used antithyroid drugs for an average of about 10 years.

General conclusions and limits of the study: Peripheral blood alone was examined, since thyroid tissue, which constituted the primary lesion, could not be accessed. Persistent disease showed preferential use of TRBV28, TRBJ1-2 and TRBJ2-5, whereas newly diagnosed disease favored TRBV20-1 and TRBJ2-1. Only the TCR beta chain was sequenced and analyzed. Patients with persistent disease shared more public clonotypes (approximately 2,500) than newly diagnosed patients did (roughly 970). Compared with newly diagnosed patients, patients with persistent Graves' disease had lower TCR Shannon entropy and fewer highly expanded clones, which suggests clonal expansion. As a limitation, the authors acknowledged that the small sample size may reduce accuracy.

The time point label, read with the paper, signifies: persistent/refractory GD, antithyroid drugs over 5 years with positive TRAb. For both TCR sequencing and RNA sequencing, RNA was extracted from PBMCs using TRIzol. The diagnosis of Graves' disease was made according to American Thyroid Association guidelines. Patients for the study were recruited at an endocrinology department in Xi'an, China. From each patient, approximately 9 milliliters of peripheral blood was collected into an EDTA anticoagulant tube. Ficoll Paque Plus density gradient separation was used to isolate PBMCs, and no additional T cell sorting was done. RNA quality was checked with an Agilent 2100 Bioanalyzer and agarose gel, and concentration with a NanoDrop 2000. Reading from cysteine to phenylalanine, the CDR3 counts 14 amino acids. The retained sequence is limited to the CDR3, 42 bases, with the frame set at the first base. For CDR1 and CDR2, the germline V gene lists ENHRY and SYGVKD.

This clonotype has just a few counts. Its antigen remains undetermined. One end of the junction does not line up with germline, which may come from a read error. Library method: multiplex PCR. Instrument used: Illumina HiSeq 4000. To build TCR beta libraries, CDR3 regions were amplified by Arm-PCR using iRepertoire HTBI primers. Gel purification was performed on PCR products prior to sequencing. Regarding the original processing steps: A total of 60 to 80 TRBV and about 13 TRBJ segments were identified across samples and were used for gene usage analysis of CDR3 amino acid clonotypes. Filtered high-quality paired reads were merged into contigs using COPE and FqMerger. Contigs were aligned with BLAST to IMGT TRBV, TRBD and TRBJ reference genes, and CDR3 was defined per IMGT. Clonotypes above 0.1% frequency were classified as highly expanded clones. Shannon entropy was used to measure repertoire diversity, and the Gini coefficient was used to measure V-J evenness. Public clonotypes were defined as clonotypes shared by more than one individual. Starting from the raw public reads, TCRdb applied fastp trimming at Q25, assembled clones with MiXCR and retained in-frame beta chains. Records with the same CDR3 protein are collapsed into one entry carrying the most frequent genes and DNA. These V and J calls originate from TCRdb's pipeline instead of the authors' own analysis. The sample includes about 470,000 distinct CDR3 sequences, with roughly 21% observed a single time. Of the sample, 7.1% is held by the ten largest clones.

The sequencing here drew on peripheral blood mononuclear cells (PBMCs), taken when the disease was refractory, from a patient treated with antithyroid drugs. In this chain, TRBV10-3 is recombined with TRBJ2-5, with 8 central nucleotides matching TRBD1. The origin of this receptor is a female donor with Graves disease. The CDR3 amino acid sequence is: CAISDALTGVAQSF. The DNA reads TGTGCCATCAGTGATGCGCTGACAGGGGTGGCCCAATCCTTC.